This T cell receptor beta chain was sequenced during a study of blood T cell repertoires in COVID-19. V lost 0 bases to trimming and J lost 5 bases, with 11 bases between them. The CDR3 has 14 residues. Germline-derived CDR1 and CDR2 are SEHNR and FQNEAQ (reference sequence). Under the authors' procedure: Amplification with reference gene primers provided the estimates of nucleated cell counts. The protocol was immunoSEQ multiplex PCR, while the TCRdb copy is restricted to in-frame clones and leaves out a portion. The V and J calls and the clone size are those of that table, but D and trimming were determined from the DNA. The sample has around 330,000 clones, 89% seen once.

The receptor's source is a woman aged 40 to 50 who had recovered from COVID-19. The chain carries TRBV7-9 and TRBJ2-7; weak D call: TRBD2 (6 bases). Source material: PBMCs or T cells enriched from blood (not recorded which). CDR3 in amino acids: CASSLAGGGNEQYF. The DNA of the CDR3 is TGTGCCAGCAGCTTAGCGGGGGGAGGCAACGAGCAGTACTTC.